The sequence of this TCR beta chain was determined in a study of shared clonotypes between healthy human individuals. The overall study: Per donor, CD8 memory used one plate, CD8 naive used two, CD4 memory used three and CD4 naive used three.

On this clone: Its antigen remains unidentified. The sample holds other DNA sequences that translate to the same CDR3.

Study observations and caveats: Larger estimated richness was generally seen in naive subsets than in memory subsets.

Positively selected for CCR7, the CD45RO-negative cells used as naive CD8 cells excluded terminally differentiated effector memory CD45RA+ cells. TCRdb keeps only in-frame clones here, not all; method: immunoSEQ multiplex PCR. The data hold around 550,000 clones, with roughly 96% observed a single time. V was shortened by 3 bases and J by 1 base, with 10 bases between the two germline ends. The CDR3 spans 14 residues. Germline V lookup: CDR1 MNHEY, CDR2 SMNVEV (reference sequence). The V call is TRBV27, the J call TRBJ2-7; TRBD1 or TRBD2 may be the D gene (5 bases each). This clonotype was obtained from a woman in her 30s in good health. The sequenced sample consisted of naive CD8+ T cells sorted from blood. The CDR3 bases are TGTGCCAGCAGTTTTGAGGGACCTTCCTACGAGCAGTACTTC. Translating gives CASSFEGPSYEQYF.